This TCR beta chain was documented in a study of control samples from healthy donors and cancer patients. There are 18 residues in the CDR3. V lost 4 bases and J lost 6; bases outside the gene matches: 16. Germline CDR1 is SGHRS and CDR2 is YFSETQ. Assay: immunoSEQ multiplex PCR; the TCRdb copy retains only in-frame clones and omits some. The data hold 100,000 to 150,000 clones, with just under 95% observed a single time. This chain joins TRBV5-1 and TRBJ2-1, with 10 bases lining up with TRBD2. The sequence was obtained from a man aged 18 to 30 in good health. The sample was blood. CDR3 coding DNA: TGCGCCAGCAGCCTTCTCGGTAGCGGGGGGCGGGTGAGCAATGAGCAGTTCTTC. It is translated as CASSLLGSGGRVSNEQFF.